Given below is one T cell receptor (beta chain) in context. Clones were sequenced by immunoSEQ multiplex PCR, and TCRdb holds only the in-frame ones, with some missing. The data show just over 350,000 clones, roughly 87% seen once. V was pared by 8 bases and J by 0 bases, with 14 bases between. Germline V gene sequence: CDR1 MNHEY, CDR2 SVGAGI. CDR3 length equals 15 residues. The sample belongs to a study of blood T cell repertoires in COVID-19. For the study at large: Samples of COVID-19 (acute and convalescent) were obtained from the United States, Italy and Spain.

Two negative PCRs, clearance, or symptom resolution had been documented for recovered Cohort 3 donors. Sequenced sample: PBMCs or T cells enriched from blood (not recorded which). This rearrangement joins TRBV6-5 to TRBJ1-3; maybe TRBD1 (5 bases). The TCR sequence derives from a woman between 25 and 40 years old who had recovered from COVID-19. CDR3 DNA: TGTGCCAGCGGGACTATCGAACACTCTGGAAACACCATATATTTT. The encoded protein is CASGTIEHSGNTIYF.